This T cell receptor (beta chain) was retrieved from a study of metastatic and nonmetastatic thyroid tumors. Study overall: The study looked at repertoires side by side in blood and in tumor or nodule tissue from malignant and benign thyroid patients. Study findings and constraints: Benign nodules reportedly had significantly lower TCR beta diversity than malignant thyroid tumors in blood and tumor.

Germline CDR1 is LNHDA and CDR2 is SQIVND (reference sequence). This CDR3 spans 15 amino acids. V lost 3 bases and J 3 bases, leaving 14 bases between the germline ends. Every patient was untreated before thyroid surgery. In the authors' workflow: A distant-metastasis classifier for papillary thyroid cancer was built using CDR3 differences across clinicopathological groups. TCRdb re-called clones from the PCR reads using MiXCR. Clone size and V and J calls follow TCRdb, not the original study. Of 20,000 to 25,000 clones listed, approximately 15% are singletons. The sample holds many counts of this clone. Its antigen is unidentified.

The chain links TRBV19 to TRBJ1-2, with a tentative D call TRBD1 (5 bases). The TCR originated in a female donor with papillary thyroid cancer or a benign thyroid nodule (not recorded which). Some clones in this sample may be carry-over from other donors' samples. The sequencing input was tumor tissue. The CDR3 nucleotides are TGTGCCAGTAGTATCGGCGACAGACCCGACTATGGCTACACCTTC. Translation gives CASSIGDRPDYGYTF.